Each of the 10 T cell receptor beta chains below was sequenced from the same sample in a study of OX40 agonist ivuxolimab in advanced cancers. Repertoires were generated with immunoSEQ multiplex PCR, while TCRdb's copy carries only in-frame clones and drops some. The sample carries 20,000 to 25,000 clones, around 80% recorded once. The material was CD4+ or CD8+ T cells sorted from blood, obtained in a trial of the OX40 agonist ivuxolimab. The receptor source for this set is an adult with an advanced solid tumor such as melanoma, head and neck, liver or kidney cancer.

This sequence joins TRBV7-3 and TRBJ2-1, with TRBD2 matching 15 bases. Germline values: CDR1 SGHTA, CDR2 FQGTGA. V shed 1 base and J 6 bases; nucleotides not matched to a gene: 7. This CDR3 region has 18 residues. CDR3 in amino acids: CASSLSPGLAGGGNEQFF. The CDR3 DNA is TGTGCCAGCAGCTTAAGTCCGGGACTAGCGGGAGGCGGCAATGAGCAGTTCTTC. The entire variable domain, with the rest obtained from reference TRBV7-3 and TRBJ2-1, is as follows: GAGVSQTPSNKVTEKGKYVELRCDPISGHTALYWYRQSLGQGPEFLIYFQGTGAADDSGLPNDRFFAVRPEGSVSTLKIQRTERGDSAVYLCASSLSPGLAGGGNEQFFGPGTRLTVL.

The chain couples TRBV6-5 to TRBJ2-3, with 8 bases that match TRBD2. Germline V gives CDR1 MNHEY, CDR2 SVGAGI. Germline trimming cut 2 bases from V and 2 bases from J; bases unmatched to any gene: 6. The CDR3 is made up of 16 amino acids. The CDR3, as DNA: TGTGCCAGCAGTTACGGGGCGGGGGGCCACACAGATACGCAGTATTTT. Translating it yields CASSYGAGGHTDTQYF.

In its sample, this clone was seen a few times. CDR3: CASSVEDSYGYTF. The DNA of the CDR3 is TGTGCCAGCAGCGTAGAGGACTCCTATGGCTACACCTTC. The J gene is TRBJ1-2, the V gene TRBV9; D not certain. CDR3 size: 13 residues. The germline CDR1 and CDR2 sequences are SGDLS and YYNGEE. V dropped 0 bases and J dropped 4 bases, with 7 bases sitting between them.

The chain is built from TRBV19 and TRBJ1-3, with D unresolved. V was cut by 5 bases and J by 2 bases, with 10 bases left in between. Germline assignment: CDR1 LNHDA and CDR2 SQIVND (reference sequence). The CDR3 runs to 14 residues. The CDR3 nucleotides are TGTGCCAGTAGTGGACCTACCACTGGAAACACCATATATTTT. Translation gives CASSGPTTGNTIYF.

The table lists this clone with a few counts. J is TRBJ1-1 and V is TRBV9; D unclear. V gave up 3 bases and J gave up 3 bases, with 9 bases separating them. The CDR3 length is 13 residues. Germline V gene data show CDR1 as SGDLS and CDR2 as YYNGEE. CDR3 loop: CASSALRDTEAFF. CDR3 DNA: TGTGCCAGCAGCGCACTCCGGGACACTGAAGCTTTCTTT.

J is TRBJ1-4 and V is TRBV25-1; D ambiguous. Trimming shortened V by 3 bases and J by 0 bases, and 5 bases separated the two germline ends. The germline V gene encodes CDR1 MGHDK and CDR2 SYGVNS. The CDR3 contains 14 residues. CDR3 protein: CASSDSATNEKLFF. As DNA, the CDR3 is TGTGCCAGCAGTGACAGTGCAACTAATGAAAAACTGTTTTTT.

The rearrangement joins TRBV7-6 to TRBJ2-7; perhaps TRBD2 as D (6 bases). The germline V gene encodes CDR1 SGHVS and CDR2 FNYEAQ. Trimming cost V 4 bases and J 8 bases, with 21 bases left between them. The CDR3 has 15 amino acids. As DNA, the CDR3 is TGTGCCAGCAGCTACCTCATGGAGGGCCTCGACAAGCAGTACTTC. This sequence encodes CASSYLMEGLDKQYF.

The gene calls are TRBV13 and TRBJ2-1, with 11 bases identical to TRBD2. The germline CDR1 and CDR2 sequences are PRHDT and FYEKMQ (reference sequence). The CDR3 covers 16 residues. Trimming took 5 bases from V and 7 from J; bases not matched to a gene: 10. CDR3 loop: CASSLPGTSGWNEQFF. DNA for the CDR3: TGTGCCAGCAGCCTACCTGGGACTAGCGGCTGGAATGAGCAGTTCTTC.

The rearrangement joins TRBV27 to TRBJ2-2, with unresolved D. Between the trimmed V and J ends, which lost 3 bases and 5 bases, there was a span of 1 base. This CDR3 contains 11 residues. Germline V gene data show CDR1 as MNHEY and CDR2 as SMNVEV (reference sequence). This CDR3 is CASSLTGELFF. The CDR3 region has the DNA TGTGCCAGCAGTTTGACCGGGGAGCTGTTTTTT.

The chain carries TRBV7-9 and TRBJ1-2; D remains unclear. Trimming pared 2 bases from V and 7 bases from J, leaving 5 bases between. Germline assignment: CDR1 SEHNR and CDR2 FQNEAQ (reference sequence). The length of the CDR3 is 11 residues. The CDR3: CASSLTTGYTF. The CDR3 DNA reads TGTGCCAGCAGCTTAACTACTGGCTACACCTTC.